The 29 T cell receptor beta chains given below trace back to one sample, sequenced in a study of identical twins. TCRdb called the 5' RACE reads again in MiXCR, with one record for every CDR3 protein. Of under 800,000 distinct CDR3 sequences listed, about 20% are singletons. This sample was shared with a second study, whose subject was T cells expressing NK-cell markers.

The source material was PBMCs. Receptors were obtained from a young woman in good health.

In its sample, this clonotype was seen a few times. The CDR3: CASSLGGVSSTDTQYF. Here the CDR3 DNA reads TGTGCCAGCAGTTTGGGGGGCGTCTCCAGCACAGATACGCAGTATTTT. The chain employs TRBV12-3 or TRBV12-4 and TRBJ2-3; D tentatively reads TRBD1 or TRBD2 (6 bases each). There are 16 residues in the CDR3. V was shortened by 3 bases and J by 0 bases, with 13 bases between the two germline ends.

The chain links TRBV27 to TRBJ2-3; 7 nucleotides match TRBD2. The germline V gene has CDR1 MNHEY and CDR2 SMNVEV (reference sequence). The J segment lost 1 base and the V segment lost 0 bases, leaving 4 bases of the junction unmatched. This CDR3 contains 16 residues. The CDR3 loop is CASSLSGLRRTDTQYF. For the CDR3, the DNA is TGTGCCAGCAGTTTATCGGGACTAAGACGCACAGATACGCAGTATTTT.

This clonotype has a handful of counts. The J gene is TRBJ2-7, the V gene TRBV10-2, with 10 bases matching TRBD2. The CDR3 spans 14 residues. Germline trimming cut 4 bases from V and 1 base from J; bases unmatched to any gene: 1. Germline lookup yields CDR1 WSHSY and CDR2 SAAADI. CDR3 loop: CASSGLAGSYEQYF. The CDR3 DNA is TGCGCCAGCAGTGGACTAGCGGGTTCCTACGAGCAGTACTTC.

This clonotype was counted only a few times. The chain uses TRBV5-1 and TRBJ2-1; D gene ambiguous. V was cut by 0 bases and J by 7 bases, with 8 bases left in between. This CDR3 comprises 13 residues. Germline lookup yields CDR1 SGHRS and CDR2 YFSETQ. Written as DNA, the CDR3 is TGCGCCAGCAGCTTGGCTGGTTGGAATGAGCAGTTCTTC. Translation gives CASSLAGWNEQFF.

The chain uses TRBV5-1 and TRBJ2-1; 7 bases are a match to TRBD1. Germline CDR1 SGHRS, CDR2 YFSETQ. J gave up 5 bases and V 4 bases, and 9 bases lay outside the gene matches. The CDR3 has 15 residues. The CDR3 sequence: CASSHFDREHNEQFF. For the CDR3, the DNA is TGCGCCAGCAGCCACTTCGACAGGGAACACAATGAGCAGTTCTTC.

The gene calls are TRBV5-6 and TRBJ2-7, with D perhaps TRBD1 (5 bases). The CDR3 is made up of 15 amino acids. V shed 4 bases and J shed 2 bases, with 16 bases lying between them. Germline CDR1 reads SGHDT; CDR2 reads YYEEEE. CDR3 DNA: TGTGCCAGCAGCGACGCTACATGGGGCGCCTACGAGCAGTACTTC. It yields the protein CASSDATWGAYEQYF.

The chain uses TRBV1 and TRBJ2-7; whether TRBD2, the table's D call, matches the DNA was not checked. TRBV1 counts as a pseudogene. The length of the CDR3 is 19 residues. This CDR3 reads CTSRRAWNSGRASSYEQYF. CDR3 bases: TGCACCAGCAGGAGGGCATGGAATAGCGGGAGGGCGAGCTCCTACGAGCAGTACTTC.

V is TRBV9 and J is TRBJ2-7, with a possible D match to TRBD2 (5 bases). This CDR3 comprises 14 residues. The V gene lost 4 bases and the J gene lost 0 bases, with 11 bases spanning the gap. Germline V lookup: CDR1 SGDLS, CDR2 YYNGEE. CDR3 coding DNA: TGTGCCAGCAGCCCCCGGGAATTCTCCTACGAGCAGTACTTC. Its translation is CASSPREFSYEQYF.

This chain connects TRBV7-2 to TRBJ2-5; D perhaps matches TRBD1 (5 bases). Trimming took off 4 bases at V and 5 bases at J, with 17 bases between the two ends. This CDR3 spans 15 amino acids. Germline V gives CDR1 SGHTA, CDR2 FQGNSA. The CDR3 sequence: CASSSPGGARETQYF. CDR3 nucleotide sequence: TGTGCCAGCAGCTCCCCCGGTGGGGCACGGGAGACCCAGTACTTC.

In this sample, this clonotype turned up a few times. The chain has TRBV6-5 and TRBJ1-2; D is possibly TRBD1 (5 bases). Germline CDR1 MNHEY, CDR2 SVGAGI. This CDR3 comprises 14 residues. V was shortened by 0 bases and J by 3 bases, with 8 bases between the two germline ends. CDR3 in amino acids: CASSYSTAHYGYTF. DNA of the CDR3: TGTGCCAGCAGTTACTCGACAGCCCACTATGGCTACACCTTC.

J is TRBJ1-2 and V is TRBV5-1; no reliable D call. Trimming removed 0 bases at V and 4 bases at J, with 13 bases between. Germline assignment: CDR1 SGHRS and CDR2 YFSETQ. There are 15 residues in the CDR3. The CDR3 protein is CASSLGRSQIYGYTF. The CDR3 coding sequence is TGCGCCAGCAGCTTGGGACGTTCCCAAATCTATGGCTACACCTTC.

In the case of this clonotype: A much more abundant neighbour one base away suggests this may be a read error. This likely comes from a read error, as the CDR3 has no conserved phenylalanine or tryptophan at its end. The genes are TRBV20-1 and TRBJ2-2; TRBD1 agrees at 7 bases. CDR1 DFQATT and CDR2 SNEGSKA come from the germline V gene (reference sequence). This CDR3 has 14 residues. V trimming: 4 bases; J trimming: 4 bases; junction bases outside the gene matches: 6. DNA for the CDR3: TGCAGTGCTACCTCATACAGGGGCACCGGGGAGCTGTTTTAT. This translates into CSATSYRGTGELFY.

This clonotype was observed a few times. The rearrangement joins TRBV9 to TRBJ1-1, with D maybe TRBD1 (6 bases). Trimming removed 0 bases at V and 6 bases at J, with 9 bases between. The germline gives CDR1 SGDLS, CDR2 YYNGEE. This CDR3 has 13 residues. The CDR3, as DNA: TGTGCCAGCAGCGTAGACGGGGGCGCTGAAGCTTTCTTT. Protein sequence: CASSVDGGAEAFF.

The chain links TRBV5-1 to TRBJ2-7; 9 nucleotides line up with TRBD2. CDR1 SGHRS and CDR2 YFSETQ come from the germline V gene. This CDR3 spans 15 amino acids. Losses at the gene ends were 0 bases for V and 0 bases for J; bases not matched to a gene: 1. As DNA, the CDR3 is TGCGCCAGCAGCTTGGAGCGGGGGGACTCCTACGAGCAGTACTTC. Its translation is CASSLERGDSYEQYF.

This clonotype has more than one count but fewer than ten. This CDR3 reads CASSETTNEKLFF. The CDR3 region has the DNA TGTGCCAGCAGTGAGACAACTAATGAAAAACTGTTTTTT. This rearrangement joins TRBV5-6 to TRBJ1-4; D gene uncertain. The germline CDR1 and CDR2 sequences are SGHDT and YYEEEE. The V end was cut by 5 bases, the J end by 0 bases, with 5 bases between. CDR3 size: 13 residues.

The chain links TRBV6-2 or TRBV6-3 to TRBJ2-1, with D perhaps TRBD1 or TRBD2 (5 bases each). The V end was cut by 8 bases, the J end by 7 bases, with 15 bases between. The length of the CDR3 is 13 residues. Germline loops: CDR1 MNHEY, CDR2 SVGEGT. The CDR3 here is CASVPWGGNEQFF. CDR3 nucleotides: TGTGCCAGCGTACCTTGGGGCGGGAATGAGCAGTTCTTC.

The chain couples TRBV4-1 to TRBJ1-1; 7 bases match TRBD1. V trimming: 2 bases; J trimming: 0 bases; junction bases outside the gene matches: 6. Germline CDR1 and CDR2: MGHRA and YSYEKL. CDR3 size: 16 residues. CDR3 residues: CASSQPGQSMNTEAFF. In DNA, the CDR3 is TGCGCCAGCAGCCAACCGGGACAGTCCATGAACACTGAAGCTTTCTTT.

This clonotype was observed many times. The chain carries TRBV6-5 and TRBJ1-2; D might be TRBD1 (5 bases). Between the trimmed V and J ends, which lost 4 bases and 4 bases, there was a span of 10 bases. The CDR3 spans 13 residues. Germline lookup yields CDR1 MNHEY and CDR2 SVGAGI. The CDR3 DNA reads TGTGCCAGCAGTTTCGGGGGACCCTATGGCTACACCTTC. It encodes CASSFGGPYGYTF.

V and J are TRBV10-3 and TRBJ2-3; 11 bases align to TRBD1. Per germline, CDR1 ENHRY and CDR2 SYGVKD. The CDR3 extends over 22 amino acids. V lost 2 bases to trimming and J lost 5 bases; unmatched junction nucleotides: 24. The CDR3 reads CAISEGQGALVGTRGSKDTQYF. The CDR3 DNA is TGTGCCATCAGTGAGGGACAGGGGGCCTTAGTCGGGACCAGGGGCAGTAAAGATACGCAGTATTTT.

This clonotype was seen more than once but under ten times. The V and J genes are TRBV7-8 and TRBJ2-7, with 9 bases fitting TRBD2. V shed 1 base, J shed 6 bases, and the junction held 4 bases outside the gene matches. The CDR3 contains 14 residues. Germline V lookup: CDR1 SGHVS, CDR2 FQNEAQ. The DNA for the CDR3 is TGTGCCAGCAGCTTAGTTAGCGGGAGTGGCGAGCAGTACTTC. This sequence encodes CASSLVSGSGEQYF.

The chain couples TRBV29-1 to TRBJ1-1, with D possibly matching TRBD1 (6 bases). Germline V gene data show CDR1 as SQVTM and CDR2 as ANQGSEA. The CDR3 is 15 residues long. The V gene lost 0 bases and the J gene lost 8 bases, with 19 bases spanning the gap. The CDR3 reads CSVEDPGGGAPEAFF. Written as DNA, the CDR3 is TGCAGCGTTGAAGATCCGGGGGGGGGCGCCCCCGAAGCTTTCTTT.

This clonotype was picked up many times. This chain uses TRBV20-1 with TRBJ2-1; no clear D. CDR3 size: 13 residues. The germline CDR1 and CDR2 sequences are DFQATT and SNEGSKA (reference sequence). The ends were cut back, 4 bases at V and 4 bases at J, with 11 bases in the middle. The CDR3, as DNA: TGCAGTGCTACCAGACTCGAATACAATGAGCAGTTCTTC. Its protein product is CSATRLEYNEQFF.

The sample holds many counts of this clonotype. V is TRBV12-3 or TRBV12-4 and J is TRBJ1-1; D not resolved. The CDR3 extends over 14 amino acids. V lost 6 bases and J lost 4, with 15 bases in between. Written as DNA, the CDR3 is TGTGCCAGCAGGTCCGTTCTGGGGTCCACTGAAGCTTTCTTT. Translation gives CASRSVLGSTEAFF.

V gene TRBV11-2 combines with J gene TRBJ2-1; 9 bases line up with TRBD2. Germline V gene sequence: CDR1 SGHAT, CDR2 FQNNGV. The trim removed 6 bases at V and 7 bases at J, leaving 7 bases unmatched. The CDR3 length is 14 residues. The CDR3 nucleotides read TGTGCCAGCAGAGGACTAGCGCGGACGAATGAGCAGTTCTTC. Translation gives CASRGLARTNEQFF.

Points on this clonotype: No DNA is shown, since the ends of the CDR3 on it are uncertain; the CDR3 is the one TCRdb lists. The chain uses TRBV6-5 and TRBJ2-5; the DNA was not used to check the table's D call, TRBD2. Germline V gene data show CDR1 as MNHEY and CDR2 as SVGAGI. Inclusive of both ends, the CDR3 amounts to 16 amino acids. This chain's CDR3 is CASSSSAGRYQETQYF.

The chain uses TRBV29-1 and TRBJ1-1; D not resolved. Trimming took 1 base from V and 4 from J, leaving 13 bases between them. This CDR3 contains 14 residues. Looked up from germline, CDR1 is SQVTM and CDR2 is ANQGSEA. In DNA, the CDR3 is TGCAGCGTTGAAGTACGAGGCATGGTCACTGAAGCTTTCTTT. Protein product: CSVEVRGMVTEAFF.

This clonotype was observed many times. The chain recombines TRBV5-6 with TRBJ2-6; tentative D call: TRBD2 (6 bases). Germline CDR1 and CDR2: SGHDT and YYEEEE. The V end was cut by 6 bases, the J end by 2 bases, with 9 bases between. The CDR3 is made up of 14 amino acids. CDR3: CASIKRAGANVLTF. The CDR3 DNA reads as TGTGCCAGCATCAAGCGGGCTGGGGCCAACGTCCTGACTTTC.

V usage is TRBV12-3 or TRBV12-4 and J usage is TRBJ1-4, with a weak D call TRBD1 (6 bases). V lost 7 bases and J lost 8, with 14 bases in between. The CDR3 sequence is 13 residues long. In DNA, the CDR3 is TGTGCCAGCAAGGGGGGATCGTACGAAAAACTGTTTTTT. This encodes CASKGGSYEKLFF.

The J gene is TRBJ2-1, the V gene TRBV5-5; no reliable D call. Trimming took off 4 bases at V and 5 bases at J, with 13 bases between the two ends. CDR3 length: 14 amino acids. From germline, CDR1 is SGHKS and CDR2 YYEKEE (reference sequence). CDR3 sequence reads: CASSAWAPNNEQFF. The CDR3 nucleotides read TGTGCCAGCAGCGCTTGGGCCCCTAACAATGAGCAGTTCTTC.